Given below is one TCR beta chain in context. The sample belongs to a study of blood T cell repertoires in COVID-19. Study context: Collection of acute and convalescent COVID-19 samples took place in the United States, Italy and Spain.

The authors' processing: Quantification of nucleated cells was approximated via reference gene primer amplification. Assay: immunoSEQ multiplex PCR; the TCRdb copy retains only in-frame clones and omits some. The D gene and trimming were derived from the DNA, and the V and J assignments and clone size from that table. This repertoire shows 150,000 to 200,000 clones, about 85% found once; its top ten account for approximately 6.9%. The germline V gene encodes CDR1 SNHLY and CDR2 FYNNEI. The trim removed 8 bases at V and 2 bases at J, leaving 8 bases unmatched. The CDR3 contains 14 residues. The source is a man aged 80 or over with COVID-19, enrolled during active disease. Sequencing was done on a sample of peripheral blood. The rearrangement links TRBV2 to TRBJ1-1; 7 positions agree with TRBD1. For the CDR3, the DNA is TGTGCCAGCCTTGTGAGACAGGGAAACACTGAAGCTTTCTTT. This encodes CASLVRQGNTEAFF. Looking up the rest from reference TRBV2 and TRBJ1-1 gives the full variable domain: EPEVTQTPSHQVTQMGQEVILRCVPISNHLYFYWYRQILGQKVEFLVSFYNNEISEKSEIFDDQFSVERPDGSNFTLKIRSTKLEDSAMYFCASLVRQGNTEAFFGQGTRLTVV.